What follows is one T cell receptor (beta chain) and its context. The CDR3 is 14 amino acids. Between the trimmed V and J ends, which lost 0 bases and 2 bases, there was a span of 8 bases. The germline gives CDR1 SGDLS, CDR2 YYNGEE. This sample was taken from a study of T cell responses to AZD1222 COVID-19 vaccine. Second-dose intervals near 4 or 12 weeks were combined. Sequencing used immunoSEQ multiplex PCR; TCRdb keeps in-frame clones, though not all of them. The sample holds more than 110,000 clones, 92% seen once. The genes are TRBV9 and TRBJ1-2; D possibly corresponds to TRBD1 (5 bases). The material was peripheral blood, obtained 28 days after the second AZD1222 dose. The receptor's source is an adult who received the AZD1222 COVID-19 vaccine. The CDR3 protein is CASSVGGYNYGYTF. The CDR3 DNA sequence: TGTGCCAGCAGCGTAGGGGGGTACAACTATGGCTACACCTTC. The full variable domain, completed using reference TRBV9 and TRBJ1-2, is DSGVTQTPKHLITATGQRVTLRCSPRSGDLSVYWYQQSLDQGLQFLIQYYNGEERAKGNILERFSAQQFPDLHSELNLSSLELGDSALYFCASSVGGYNYGYTFGSGTRLTVV.